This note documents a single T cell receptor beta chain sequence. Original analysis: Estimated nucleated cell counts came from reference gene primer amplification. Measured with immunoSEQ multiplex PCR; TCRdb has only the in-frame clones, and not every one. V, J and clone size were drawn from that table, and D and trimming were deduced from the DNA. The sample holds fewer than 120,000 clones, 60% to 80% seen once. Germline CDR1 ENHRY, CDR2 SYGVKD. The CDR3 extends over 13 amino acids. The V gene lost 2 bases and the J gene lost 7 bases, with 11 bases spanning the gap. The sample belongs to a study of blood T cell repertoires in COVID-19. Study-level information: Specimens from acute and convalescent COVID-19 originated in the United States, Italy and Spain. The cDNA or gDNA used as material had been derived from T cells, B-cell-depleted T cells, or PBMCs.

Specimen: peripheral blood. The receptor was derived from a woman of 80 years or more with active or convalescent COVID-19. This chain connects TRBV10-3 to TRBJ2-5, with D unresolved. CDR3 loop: CAISEEKSVTQYF. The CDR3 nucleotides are TGTGCCATCAGTGAGGAGAAGTCCGTGACCCAGTACTTC.